This TCR beta chain was recovered during a study of response to subunit inactivated influenza vaccine (dated by TCRdb to about 2018). Context from the whole study: To follow how T cells responded to a trivalent subunit inactivated influenza vaccine, the researchers relied on deep quantitative profiling of the T cell receptor repertoire. What the work shows at the level of the full study, not this receptor alone: The authors suggested that each seasonal influenza vaccination may recruit only a limited number of new T cells.

As encoded in the germline V gene (reference sequence), CDR1 is MNHEY while CDR2 is SMNVEV. The CDR3 sequence holds 13 residues, the cysteine and phenylalanine included. Kept here is only the CDR3 DNA, which spans 39 bases and is read in frame from base 1. V is clipped by 3 bases and J by 7 bases, and the sequence between their germline boundaries is 10 bases long. This clonotype was detected only a few times. Its antigen specificity is not known. No base qualities exist here, and no much larger clone lies one base off it. Library preparation was by RT-PCR. Sequenced using an Illumina HiSeq 2500. TCRdb reanalyzed the raw reads on its own, using fastp at Q25 for trimming and MiXCR for clone calling, and kept in-frame beta chains. Identical CDR3 protein sequences are pooled into one entry, listed with their most common genes and DNA. The sample table shows roughly 630,000 distinct CDR3 sequences, and 14% are seen once. 7.5% to 8% of the sample goes to the ten largest clones.

Sequenced material: PBMCs from blood, taken 14 to 15 days before vaccination. The sequence links TRBV27 to TRBJ1-5, with no reliable assignment of the D segment. The receptor's source is a man between 50 and 59 years old who received an inactivated influenza vaccine. Donor details come from another sample of the same person, matched by shared clones. The CDR3 here reads CASSFGSEQPQHF. The nucleotides read TGTGCCAGCAGTTTTGGGTCGGAACAGCCCCAGCATTTT.